These 11 T cell receptor beta chains were sequenced from one sample in a study of CD8 T cells in Susac syndrome. After extraction with the RNeasy kit, about 0.45 to 1 ug of the RNA was reverse transcribed using random hexamers. TCRdb recomputed calls from the immunoSEQ multiplex PCR reads with MiXCR, one row per CDR3 protein. Seen here are about 210,000 distinct CDR3 sequences, 95% observed once, and the top ten hold 0.075% to 0.095%. Sequencing used CD4+ T cells from PBMCs. The receptors come from a human donor with multiple sclerosis.

The genes are TRBV2 and TRBJ1-2; 10 bases align to TRBD1. Germline-derived CDR1 and CDR2 are SNHLY and FYNNEI. J was trimmed by 4 bases and V by 6 bases; bases with no gene match: 5. The CDR3 has 14 amino acids. CDR3 coding DNA: TGTGCCAGCAGCGGGGACAGGGGAAGCTATGGCTACACCTTC. Protein sequence: CASSGDRGSYGYTF.

The chain links TRBV20-1 to TRBJ1-6; D unresolved. The CDR3 is made up of 13 amino acids. V was pared by 6 bases and J by 7 bases, with 13 bases between. Germline V gene lookup returns CDR1 DFQATT and CDR2 SNEGSKA (reference sequence). CDR3 residues: CSAQGPPNSPLHF. In DNA form, the CDR3 reads TGCAGTGCCCAAGGACCGCCGAATTCACCCCTCCACTTT.

This clonotype showed up just once. The chain is built from TRBV28 and TRBJ1-5; D gene uncertain. Germline assignment: CDR1 MDHEN and CDR2 SYDVKM. V was shortened by 7 bases and J by 5 bases, with 6 bases between the two germline ends. This CDR3 contains 11 residues. DNA for the CDR3: TGTGCCAGCACCGACGATCAGCCCCAGCATTTT. Residues: CASTDDQPQHF.

V usage is TRBV5-6 and J usage is TRBJ2-7, with 7 bases aligning to TRBD2. The CDR3 has 17 residues. Per germline, CDR1 SGHDT and CDR2 YYEEEE. The V segment lost 5 bases and the J segment 0 bases; nucleotides outside the gene matches: 14. The CDR3 region is CASRPVASGVPSYEQYF. The CDR3 DNA is TGTGCCAGCAGACCGGTGGCTAGCGGAGTCCCCTCCTACGAGCAGTACTTC.

The J gene is TRBJ2-7, the V gene TRBV5-1; 10 bases map to TRBD2. The V segment lost 4 bases and the J segment 1 base; nucleotides outside the gene matches: 8. The CDR3 length is 16 residues. The germline V gene has CDR1 SGHRS and CDR2 YFSETQ. The DNA of the CDR3 is TGCGCCAGCAGCCTCTCTAGCGGGAGCAGTTCCTACGAGCAGTACTTC. It codes for CASSLSSGSSSYEQYF. Looking up the rest from reference TRBV5-1 and TRBJ2-7 gives the full variable domain: KAGVTQTPRYLIKTRGQQVTLSCSPISGHRSVSWYQQTPGQGLQFLFEYFSETQRNKGNFPGRFSGRQFSNSRSEMNVSTLELGDSALYLCASSLSSGSSSYEQYFGPGTRLTVT.

V is TRBV3-1 and J is TRBJ1-2; no definite D call. Germline V CDR1 and CDR2: LGHDT, YNNKEL (reference sequence). This CDR3 comprises 16 residues. The germline V and J ends were trimmed by 0 bases and 4 bases, with 15 bases remaining between them. This CDR3 is CASSQDSPAGGYGYTF. In DNA form, the CDR3 reads TGTGCCAGCAGCCAAGATTCCCCCGCAGGAGGCTATGGCTACACCTTC.

This sequence joins TRBV5-4 and TRBJ1-1, with unresolved D. Germline CDR1 is SGHNT and CDR2 is YYREEE (reference sequence). The CDR3 spans 15 residues. The V end lost 0 bases, the J end lost 11 bases, and 20 bases lay between the germline ends. The CDR3 DNA reads TGTGCCAGCAGCTTGGGGAACCGGGGTACAAGGGCGGCTTTCTTT. Amino acid sequence: CASSLGNRGTRAAFF.

On this clonotype itself: As the CDR3 is not closed by the conserved phenylalanine or tryptophan, this likely results from a read error. The rearrangement joins TRBV3-1 to TRBJ1-2, with a weak D call TRBD1 (6 bases). V shed 4 bases and J shed 4 bases, with 13 bases lying between them. CDR1 and CDR2 (germline): LGHDT, YNNKEL (reference sequence). CDR3 length equals 14 residues. The CDR3 reads CASSRLQGAYGYTS. The CDR3 DNA follows: TGTGCCAGCAGCCGTTTACAGGGAGCCTATGGCTACACCTCC.

The rearrangement uses TRBV5-1 and TRBJ1-2; D may be TRBD1 (5 bases). CDR3 length: 14 amino acids. In germline, CDR1 is SGHRS, CDR2 YFSETQ. Trimming stripped 0 bases from V and 2 bases from J, with 8 bases between. The DNA for the CDR3 is TGCGCCAGCAGCTTGGACAGGTTAAACTATGGCTACACCTTC. Its protein is CASSLDRLNYGYTF.

V and J are TRBV24-1 and TRBJ2-1; D gene uncertain. Trimming cost V 2 bases and J 0 bases, with 7 bases left between them. This CDR3 spans 15 amino acids. In germline, CDR1 is KGHDR, CDR2 SFDVKD. The CDR3 here is CATSDSKSSYNEQFF. CDR3 in DNA: TGTGCCACCAGTGATTCTAAGAGCTCCTACAATGAGCAGTTCTTC.

This clonotype was counted once. This rearrangement joins TRBV24-1 to TRBJ2-5, with D unclear. The V end was cut by 3 bases, the J end by 2 bases, with 6 bases between. This CDR3 spans 13 amino acids. The germline CDR1 and CDR2 sequences are KGHDR and SFDVKD. The CDR3 sequence: CATSDGKQETQYF. The CDR3 nucleotides are TGTGCCACCAGTGATGGGAAACAAGAGACCCAGTACTTC.